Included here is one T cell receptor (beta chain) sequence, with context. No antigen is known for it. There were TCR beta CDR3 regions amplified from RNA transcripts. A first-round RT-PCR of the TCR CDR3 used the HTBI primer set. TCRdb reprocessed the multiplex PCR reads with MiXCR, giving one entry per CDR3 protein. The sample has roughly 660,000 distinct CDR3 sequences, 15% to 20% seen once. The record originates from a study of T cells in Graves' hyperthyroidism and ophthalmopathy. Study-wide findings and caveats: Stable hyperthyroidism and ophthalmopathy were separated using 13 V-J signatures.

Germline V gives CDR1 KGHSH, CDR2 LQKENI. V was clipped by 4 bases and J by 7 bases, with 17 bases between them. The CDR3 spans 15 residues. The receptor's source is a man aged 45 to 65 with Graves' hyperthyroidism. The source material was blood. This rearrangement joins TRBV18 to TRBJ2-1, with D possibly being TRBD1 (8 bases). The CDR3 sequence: CASSLQGGYGNEQFF. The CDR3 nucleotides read TGTGCCAGCTCACTACAGGGGGGGTACGGTAATGAGCAGTTCTTC.